The 12 T cell receptor beta chains listed next were all sequenced from one sample in a study of cytomegalovirus exposure and HLA in healthy donors. 60 Vbeta and 13 Jbeta primers were used in PCR. Method: immunoSEQ multiplex PCR; TCRdb's copy keeps in-frame clones and lacks some. The table includes 100,000 to 150,000 clones, roughly four fifths detected once. Sequencing was performed on PBMCs. These TCRs come from a male donor in good health and CMV-seropositive.

This clone was seen only a few times. The chain links TRBV7-3 to TRBJ1-2; 12 positions match TRBD1. Germline CDR1 SGHTA, CDR2 FQGTGA. Losses at the gene ends were 2 bases for V and 7 bases for J; bases not matched to a gene: 5. The CDR3 is 15 residues long. Here the CDR3 reads CASSLRDRGQRGYTF. The CDR3 nucleotides are TGTGCCAGCAGCTTACGGGACAGGGGGCAACGTGGCTACACCTTC.

The V and J genes are TRBV6-5 and TRBJ2-1, with D possibly TRBD2 on 6 matching bases. V lost 5 bases, J lost 7 bases, and 15 bases lay in between. Germline lookup yields CDR1 MNHEY and CDR2 SVGAGI. This CDR3 contains 14 residues. The CDR3 bases are TGTGCCAGCAGTCCGGGGACTGTCGTTAATGAGCAGTTCTTC. As protein: CASSPGTVVNEQFF.

This clone was seen only once. The chain carries TRBV4-3 and TRBJ2-1, with 14 positions matching TRBD2. Trimming took 3 bases from V and 3 from J; bases not matched to a gene: 4. This CDR3 is built from 17 residues. The germline V gene has CDR1 LGHNA and CDR2 YSLEER. CDR3 DNA sequence: TGCGCCAGCAGCCACTCTGGACTAGCGGGGGGCTACAATGAGCAGTTCTTC. Protein product: CASSHSGLAGGYNEQFF.

This chain joins TRBV18 and TRBJ1-5; 12 nucleotides agree with TRBD1. The CDR3 runs to 17 residues. Germline CDR1 and CDR2: KGHSH and LQKENI. The V and J ends lost 5 bases and 2 bases, in that order; junction bases with no gene match: 7. The CDR3 region is CASSAGTGGVGNQPQHF. DNA of the CDR3: TGTGCCAGCTCAGCCGGGACAGGGGGCGTTGGCAATCAGCCCCAGCATTTT.

The rearrangement joins TRBV27 to TRBJ2-3; 8 bases fit TRBD2. Trimming cost V 1 base and J 2 bases; bases outside gene matches: 5. CDR3 length: 16 amino acids. The germline V gene has CDR1 MNHEY and CDR2 SMNVEV (reference sequence). The CDR3 DNA reads as TGTGCCAGCAGTTTATGGGAGCGGGGGTCCACAGATACGCAGTATTTT. It yields the protein CASSLWERGSTDTQYF.

The rearrangement links TRBV7-2 to TRBJ2-7; TRBD1 might be the D (5 bases). The CDR3 is made up of 14 amino acids. V was shortened by 1 base and J by 4 bases, with 11 bases between the two germline ends. Germline assignment: CDR1 SGHTA and CDR2 FQGNSA. CDR3 nucleotide sequence: TGTGCCAGCAGCTTAGGACAGAGTCAATACGAGCAGTACTTC. Translation: CASSLGQSQYEQYF.

This clone was counted a few times. The chain is built from TRBV2 and TRBJ2-5, with D perhaps TRBD1 (6 bases). This CDR3 has 14 residues. CDR1 and CDR2 from the germline V gene are SNHLY and FYNNEI. V was trimmed by 4 bases and J by 7 bases, leaving 16 bases between them. CDR3 amino acids: CASSVQGLVGTQYF. As DNA, the CDR3 is TGTGCCAGCAGTGTACAGGGTTTAGTGGGGACCCAGTACTTC.

This chain joins TRBV9 and TRBJ2-1; tentative D call: TRBD2 (7 bases). CDR1 is SGDLS and CDR2 is YYNGEE in the germline V gene. The V and J ends lost 2 bases and 6 bases respectively, with 12 bases between them. This CDR3 comprises 14 residues. As DNA, the CDR3 is TGTGCCAGCAGCGTCGCGGGGGCGGTCAATGAGCAGTTCTTC. It translates to CASSVAGAVNEQFF.

J is TRBJ2-7 and V is TRBV29-1; 10 bases agree with TRBD1. Germline values: CDR1 SQVTM, CDR2 ANQGSEA. Losses at the gene ends were 5 bases for V and 3 bases for J; bases not matched to a gene: 1. The CDR3 is made up of 12 amino acids. The CDR3 region has the DNA TGCAGCGTTAGGACAGGGGGCTACGAGCAGTACTTC. It encodes CSVRTGGYEQYF.

Only a few counts were recorded for this clone. J is TRBJ2-2 and V is TRBV5-6; D uncertain. Germline-derived CDR1 and CDR2 are SGHDT and YYEEEE. Trimming pared 1 base from V and 2 bases from J, leaving 9 bases between. The CDR3 is 15 amino acids. The CDR3 bases are TGTGCCAGCAGCTTGTCGGCAGGTAACACCGGGGAGCTGTTTTTT. Its protein product is CASSLSAGNTGELFF.

Note on this clone: Other DNA sequences in the sample encode the same CDR3. V gene TRBV7-9 combines with J gene TRBJ2-2, with D possibly matching TRBD2 (6 bases). V gave up 6 bases and J gave up 2 bases, with 19 bases separating them. The CDR3 length is 17 residues. Per germline, CDR1 SEHNR and CDR2 FQNEAQ (reference sequence). CDR3 sequence reads: CASRPFTGLTNTGELFF. The CDR3 bases are TGTGCCAGCAGGCCTTTCACGGGACTTACTAACACCGGGGAGCTGTTTTTT.

The rearrangement links TRBV7-2 to TRBJ2-3, with TRBD2 matching over 10 bases. Per the germline V gene, CDR1 is SGHTA and CDR2 is FQGNSA. V was pared by 5 bases and J by 6 bases, with 8 bases of the junction left unmatched. This CDR3 region has 15 residues. CDR3 region: CASSSGTSVGDTQYF. The CDR3 DNA sequence: TGTGCCAGCAGCAGTGGGACTAGCGTGGGGGATACGCAGTATTTT.